Reported below is one TCR beta chain. Its antigen is not known. The sample originates from a study of shared clonotypes between healthy human individuals. Study background: Donor ages ranged 18 to 49 years: a couple of women, a few men. General study points: Sequencing depth was expected to influence donor clonotype sharing. Roughly 5% of naive CD4 clonotypes were common to a few donors.

Study processing details: With immunoSEQ giving junction-only sequences and no quality scores, filtering differed. Only in-frame clones appear in the TCRdb table, and some are missing; sequencing was by immunoSEQ multiplex PCR. The V and J calls and clone size were taken over from that table, and D and trimming were inferred from the DNA. The data hold about 2 million clones, with roughly 95% observed a single time. V was pared by 4 bases and J by 0 bases, with 10 bases of the junction left unmatched. This CDR3 has 17 amino acids. CDR1 is MGHRA and CDR2 is YSYEKL in the germline V gene. This TCR was sampled from a man younger than 35 in good health. The chain joins TRBV4-1 to TRBJ2-5; 8 bases are shared with TRBD2. The specimen sequenced was naive CD4+ T cells sorted from blood. Subset reported: CD45RA+ positively selected. The CDR3 spells CASSPSPRGGHQETQYF. CDR3 sequence (DNA): TGCGCCAGCAGCCCATCCCCCCGGGGGGGCCACCAAGAGACCCAGTACTTC.